The next 20 T cell receptor beta chains were all read from a single sample in a study of T cells in Graves' hyperthyroidism and ophthalmopathy. Amplified TCR beta CDR3 regions came from RNA transcripts. HTBI primers were used for first-round RT-PCR of the TCR CDR3. TCRdb passed the multiplex PCR reads through MiXCR, listing each CDR3 protein once. The sample consists of about 710,000 distinct CDR3 sequences, about 16% of them appearing once. Sequencing was performed on blood. Receptors were obtained from a man between 18 and 29 years old with Graves' hyperthyroidism.

This clonotype showed up just a few times. This chain links TRBV19 with TRBJ2-2, with TRBD1 as a possible D gene (7 bases). This CDR3 is 18 amino acids long. V dropped 5 bases and J dropped 7 bases, with 26 bases sitting between them. CDR1 is LNHDA, CDR2 SQIVND, per germline (reference sequence). The CDR3 reads CASSWRPLPRRGHGELFF. In DNA form, the CDR3 reads TGTGCCAGTAGTTGGCGACCTCTCCCCCGGAGGGGGCACGGGGAGCTGTTTTTT.

The sample holds a few counts of this clonotype. The chain couples TRBV30 to TRBJ1-5; 7 bases fit TRBD1. CDR1 is GTSNPN and CDR2 is SVGIG in the germline V gene (reference sequence). The V and J ends lost 1 base and 7 bases, in that order; junction bases with no gene match: 7. The CDR3 is 14 residues long. The CDR3 here is CAWSGAGGVQPQHF. The CDR3 nucleotides are TGTGCCTGGAGTGGGGCAGGGGGAGTCCAGCCCCAGCATTTT.

This clonotype was found many times. The chain carries TRBV28 and TRBJ2-5, with TRBD1 as a possible D gene (7 bases). Trimming shortened V by 2 bases and J by 0 bases, and 13 bases separated the two germline ends. The CDR3 has 16 residues. Germline V CDR1 and CDR2: MDHEN, SYDVKM. This CDR3 is CASSLRQGGDQETQYF. CDR3 bases: TGTGCCAGCAGTTTAAGGCAGGGGGGCGACCAAGAGACCCAGTACTTC.

On this clonotype itself: A read error is possible here, since a much larger clone lies one base away. The rearrangement links TRBV25-1 to TRBJ1-1; 7 bases line up with TRBD1. This CDR3 region has 15 residues. Germline CDR1 reads MGHDK; CDR2 reads SYGVNS. Here the CDR3 reads CTSGGQAVGNTEAFF. CDR3 bases: TGTACCAGCGGAGGACAGGCGGTAGGGAACACTGAAGCTTTCTTT.

This clonotype was detected ten times or more. The chain joins TRBV20-1 to TRBJ2-5; D is unresolved. CDR3 length: 10 residues. V was trimmed by 3 bases and J by 5 bases, leaving 4 bases between them. Germline CDR1 DFQATT, CDR2 SNEGSKA (reference sequence). In DNA form, the CDR3 reads TGCAGTGCTAGGGCGGAGACCCAGTACTTC. This encodes CSARAETQYF.

This clonotype was recorded many times. The chain carries TRBV4-1 and TRBJ2-7, with TRBD1 matching 10 bases. From germline, CDR1 is MGHRA and CDR2 YSYEKL. Trimming cost V 6 bases and J 3 bases; bases outside gene matches: 8. The CDR3 runs to 15 residues. The CDR3 protein is CASSHLGTGVYEQYF. CDR3 nucleotides: TGCGCCAGCAGTCATCTGGGGACAGGGGTCTACGAGCAGTACTTC.

This clonotype occurred many times. The J gene is TRBJ1-1, the V gene TRBV5-1; D ambiguous. CDR3 size: 12 residues. The V gene lost 7 bases and the J gene lost 0 bases, with 7 bases spanning the gap. Germline CDR1 SGHRS, CDR2 YFSETQ. The CDR3 DNA sequence: TGCGCCAGCGGGTACATGAACACTGAAGCTTTCTTT. It is translated as CASGYMNTEAFF.

The V gene is TRBV20-1, the J gene TRBJ1-2; D not certain. V was shortened by 5 bases and J by 4 bases, with 14 bases between the two germline ends. The CDR3 runs 13 residues. The germline CDR1 and CDR2 sequences are DFQATT and SNEGSKA (reference sequence). The chain's CDR3 is CSAEDVGSYGYTF. In DNA form, the CDR3 reads TGCAGTGCTGAGGACGTCGGGAGCTATGGCTACACCTTC.

The gene calls are TRBV7-9 and TRBJ2-3; 8 bases align to TRBD2. The length of the CDR3 is 15 residues. The trim removed 5 bases at V and 2 bases at J, leaving 6 bases unmatched. Germline loops: CDR1 SEHNR, CDR2 FQNEAQ (reference sequence). The CDR3 sequence is CASSQTGLDTDTQYF. In nucleotides, the CDR3 is TGTGCCAGCAGCCAAACGGGACTAGACACAGATACGCAGTATTTT.

The CDR3 loop reads CASSPPGVGYGYTF. The DNA of the CDR3 is TGTGCCAGCAGTCCCCCTGGGGTCGGGTATGGCTACACCTTC. The chain employs TRBV25-1 and TRBJ1-2, with no clear D. This CDR3 is built from 14 residues. Germline CDR1 is MGHDK and CDR2 is SYGVNS. V lost 5 bases and J lost 5, with 15 bases in between.

This clonotype turned up a few times. V gene TRBV5-1 combines with J gene TRBJ2-5; perhaps D is TRBD1 or TRBD2 (6 bases each). CDR1 is SGHRS and CDR2 is YFSETQ in the germline V gene. The CDR3 has 16 residues. V gave up 4 bases and J gave up 4 bases, with 20 bases separating them. CDR3 loop: CASSIADRKGGETQYF. Here the CDR3 DNA reads TGCGCCAGCAGCATAGCGGACAGAAAAGGAGGAGAGACCCAGTACTTC.

The V gene is TRBV5-1, the J gene TRBJ2-2; D uncertain. Germline V gene data show CDR1 as SGHRS and CDR2 as YFSETQ. The V and J ends lost 5 bases and 0 bases respectively, with 11 bases between them. CDR3 size: 15 residues. The CDR3 is CASRERHANTGELFF. The CDR3 DNA follows: TGCGCCAGCAGGGAAAGACACGCGAACACCGGGGAGCTGTTTTTT.

This clonotype has only a few counts. The chain combines TRBV5-5 with TRBJ2-5, with 10 bases aligning to TRBD2. Germline V gene lookup returns CDR1 SGHKS and CDR2 YYEKEE (reference sequence). The CDR3 runs to 18 residues. Trimming removed 4 bases from V and 5 bases from J; junction bases left unmatched: 17. The CDR3: CASSPLLLAGSPGETQYF. The CDR3 bases are TGTGCCAGCAGCCCCCTGTTACTAGCGGGATCGCCCGGGGAGACCCAGTACTTC.

The chain carries TRBV7-9 and TRBJ1-1, with a tentative D call TRBD1 (5 bases). Between the trimmed V and J ends, which lost 5 bases and 7 bases, there was a span of 14 bases. The germline gives CDR1 SEHNR, CDR2 FQNEAQ (reference sequence). The CDR3 is made up of 13 amino acids. The CDR3 spells CASSPPGRLEAFF. The CDR3 DNA reads as TGTGCCAGCAGCCCTCCGGGACGGCTTGAAGCTTTCTTT.

This clonotype appeared many times. The V call is TRBV20-1, the J call TRBJ2-3, with D possibly being TRBD1 (5 bases). V dropped 0 bases and J dropped 6 bases, with 10 bases sitting between them. The CDR3 is 13 residues long. CDR1 is DFQATT, CDR2 SNEGSKA, per germline (reference sequence). CDR3 in DNA: TGCAGTGCTAGAGACAGGACATGGGATACGCAGTATTTT. Its translation: CSARDRTWDTQYF.

This clonotype appeared many times. This chain uses TRBV11-3 with TRBJ2-1; D remains ambiguous. The V end was cut by 5 bases, the J end by 8 bases, with 13 bases between. The CDR3 sequence is 13 residues long. Per the germline V gene, CDR1 is SGHNT and CDR2 is YENEEA. The CDR3 loop is CASSPAPADEQFF. DNA of the CDR3: TGTGCCAGCAGCCCCGCCCCGGCGGATGAGCAGTTCTTC.

In regard to this clonotype: Possible read error: a much larger clone is one base away. This CDR3 is missing its conserved last phenylalanine or tryptophan, likely due to a read error. V usage is TRBV6-1 and J usage is TRBJ2-5, with TRBD1 as a possible D gene (6 bases). Germline CDR1 is MNHNS and CDR2 is SASEGT. The CDR3 extends over 16 amino acids. Trimming pared 6 bases from V and 3 bases from J, leaving 20 bases between. The CDR3 nucleotides are TGTGCCAGCAGGCCACACAGGGCGCGTGGAGAAGAGACCCAGTACTTA. Its protein is CASRPHRARGEETQYL.

This clonotype was picked up many times. The V call is TRBV3-1, the J call TRBJ2-2; 7 bases agree with TRBD2. CDR3 size: 14 residues. The junction had 6 bases not matched to a gene; V was cut back by 4 bases and J by 7 bases. Germline values: CDR1 LGHDT, CDR2 YNNKEL (reference sequence). CDR3 in amino acids: CASSLPSGGGELFF. In DNA form, the CDR3 reads TGTGCCAGCAGCCTCCCTAGCGGTGGCGGGGAGCTGTTTTTT.

This chain uses TRBV20-1 with TRBJ2-4; 10 positions agree with TRBD1. This CDR3 has 14 amino acids. Losses at the gene ends were 5 bases for V and 9 bases for J; bases not matched to a gene: 10. Germline CDR1 reads DFQATT; CDR2 reads SNEGSKA (reference sequence). This chain's CDR3 is CSALDRGGFGIQYF. The CDR3 nucleotides read TGCAGTGCTTTGGACAGGGGGGGGTTTGGCATTCAGTACTTC.

This clonotype was picked up one time. The chain links TRBV15 to TRBJ1-3; no reliable D call. This CDR3 is built from 13 residues. V lost 0 bases and J 8 bases, leaving 8 bases between the germline ends. The V gene's germline CDR1 is LNHNV and CDR2 YYDKDF (reference sequence). The CDR3 here is CATSREKGHTIYF. The DNA of the CDR3 is TGTGCCACCAGCAGAGAGAAGGGCCACACCATATATTTT.